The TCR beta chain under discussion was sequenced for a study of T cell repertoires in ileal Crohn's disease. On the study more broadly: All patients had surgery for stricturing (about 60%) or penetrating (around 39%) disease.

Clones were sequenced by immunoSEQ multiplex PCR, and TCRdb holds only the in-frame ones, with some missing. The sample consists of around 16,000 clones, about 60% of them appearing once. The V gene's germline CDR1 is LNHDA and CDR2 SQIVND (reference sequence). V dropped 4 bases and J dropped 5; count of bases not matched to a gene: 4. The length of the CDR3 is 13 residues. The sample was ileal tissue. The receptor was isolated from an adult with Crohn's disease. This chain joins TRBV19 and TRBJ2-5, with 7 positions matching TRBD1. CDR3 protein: CASSTGQSETQYF. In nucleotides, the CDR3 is TGTGCCAGTAGTACGGGACAGTCGGAGACCCAGTACTTC.